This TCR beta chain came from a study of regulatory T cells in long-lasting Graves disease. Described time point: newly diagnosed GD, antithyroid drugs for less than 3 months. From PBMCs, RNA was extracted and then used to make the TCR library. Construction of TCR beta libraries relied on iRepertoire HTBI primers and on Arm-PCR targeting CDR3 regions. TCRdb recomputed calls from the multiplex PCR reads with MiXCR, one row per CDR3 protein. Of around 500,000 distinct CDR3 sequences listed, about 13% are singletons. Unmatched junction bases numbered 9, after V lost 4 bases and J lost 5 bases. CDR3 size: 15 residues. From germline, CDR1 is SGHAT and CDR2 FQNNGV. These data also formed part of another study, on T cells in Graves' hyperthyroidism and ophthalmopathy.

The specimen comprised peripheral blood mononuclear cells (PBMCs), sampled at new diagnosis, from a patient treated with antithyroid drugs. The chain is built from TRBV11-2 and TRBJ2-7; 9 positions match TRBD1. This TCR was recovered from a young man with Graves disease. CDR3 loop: CASSSYRDREDEQYF. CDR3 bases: TGTGCCAGCAGCTCCTACCGGGACAGGGAGGACGAGCAGTACTTC.